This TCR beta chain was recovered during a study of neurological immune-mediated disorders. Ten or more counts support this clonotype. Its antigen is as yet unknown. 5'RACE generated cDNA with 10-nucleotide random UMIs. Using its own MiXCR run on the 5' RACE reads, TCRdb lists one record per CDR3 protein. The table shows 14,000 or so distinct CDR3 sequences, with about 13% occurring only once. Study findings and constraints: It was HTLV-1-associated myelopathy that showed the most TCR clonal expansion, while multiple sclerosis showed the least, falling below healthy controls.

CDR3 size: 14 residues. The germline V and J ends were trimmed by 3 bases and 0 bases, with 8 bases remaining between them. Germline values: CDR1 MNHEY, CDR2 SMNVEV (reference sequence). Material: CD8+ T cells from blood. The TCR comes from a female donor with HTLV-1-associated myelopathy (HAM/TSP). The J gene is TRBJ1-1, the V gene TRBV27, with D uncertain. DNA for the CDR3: TGTGCCAGCAGTTTGAGTCCTGTGAACACTGAAGCTTTCTTT. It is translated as CASSLSPVNTEAFF.